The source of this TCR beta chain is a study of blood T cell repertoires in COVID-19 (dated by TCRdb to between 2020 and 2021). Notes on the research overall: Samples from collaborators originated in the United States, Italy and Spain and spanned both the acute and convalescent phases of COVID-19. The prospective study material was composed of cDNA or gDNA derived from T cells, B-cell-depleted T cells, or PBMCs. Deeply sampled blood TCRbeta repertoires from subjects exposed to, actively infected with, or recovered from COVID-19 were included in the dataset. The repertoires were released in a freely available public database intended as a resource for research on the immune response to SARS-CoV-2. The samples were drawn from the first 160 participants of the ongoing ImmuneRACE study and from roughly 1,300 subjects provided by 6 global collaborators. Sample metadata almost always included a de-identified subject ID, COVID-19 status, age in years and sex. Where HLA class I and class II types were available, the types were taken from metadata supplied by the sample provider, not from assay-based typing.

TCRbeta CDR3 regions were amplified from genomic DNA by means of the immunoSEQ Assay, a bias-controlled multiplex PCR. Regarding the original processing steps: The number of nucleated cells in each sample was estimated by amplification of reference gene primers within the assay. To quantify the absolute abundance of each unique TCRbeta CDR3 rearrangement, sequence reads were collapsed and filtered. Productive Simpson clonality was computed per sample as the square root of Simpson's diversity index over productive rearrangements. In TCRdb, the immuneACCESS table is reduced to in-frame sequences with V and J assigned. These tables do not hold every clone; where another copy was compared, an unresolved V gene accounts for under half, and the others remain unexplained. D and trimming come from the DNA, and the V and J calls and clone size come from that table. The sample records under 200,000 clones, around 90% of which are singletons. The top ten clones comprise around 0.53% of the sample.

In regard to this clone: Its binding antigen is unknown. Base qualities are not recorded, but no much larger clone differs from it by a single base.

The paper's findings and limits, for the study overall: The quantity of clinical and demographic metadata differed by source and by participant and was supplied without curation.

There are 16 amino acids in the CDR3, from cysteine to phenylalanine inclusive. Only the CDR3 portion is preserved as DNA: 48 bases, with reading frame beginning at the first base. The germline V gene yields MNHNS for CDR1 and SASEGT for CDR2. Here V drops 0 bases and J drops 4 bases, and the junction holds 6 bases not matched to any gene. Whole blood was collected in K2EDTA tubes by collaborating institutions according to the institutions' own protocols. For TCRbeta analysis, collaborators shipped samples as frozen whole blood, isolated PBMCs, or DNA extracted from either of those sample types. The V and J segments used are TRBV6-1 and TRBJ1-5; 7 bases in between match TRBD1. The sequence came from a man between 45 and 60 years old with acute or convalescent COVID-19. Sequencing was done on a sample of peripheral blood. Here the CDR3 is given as CASSEARQGGNQPQHF. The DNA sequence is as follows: TGTGCCAGCAGTGAAGCGCGACAGGGTGGGAATCAGCCCCAGCATTTT.